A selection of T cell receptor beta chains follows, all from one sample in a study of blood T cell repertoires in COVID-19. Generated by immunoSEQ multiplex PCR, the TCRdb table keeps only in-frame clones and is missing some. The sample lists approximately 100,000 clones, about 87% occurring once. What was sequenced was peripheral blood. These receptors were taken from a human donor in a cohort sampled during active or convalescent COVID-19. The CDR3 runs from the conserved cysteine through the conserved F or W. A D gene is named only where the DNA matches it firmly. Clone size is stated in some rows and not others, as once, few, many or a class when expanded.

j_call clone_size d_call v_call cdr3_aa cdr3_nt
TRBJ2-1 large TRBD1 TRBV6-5 CASKLQGLYNEQFF TGTGCCAGCAAGCTACAGGGGCTCTACAATGAGCAGTTCTTC
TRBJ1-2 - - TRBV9 CASSVGGGESYGYTF TGTGCCAGCAGCGTAGGTGGAGGGGAGTCGTATGGCTACACCTTC
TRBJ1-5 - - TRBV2 CAGRAEDSYQPQHF TGTGCCGGGAGGGCTGAGGACAGCTATCAGCCCCAGCATTTT
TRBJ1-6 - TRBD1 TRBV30 CAWGRLKTGESPLHF TGTGCCTGGGGAAGACTTAAGACAGGGGAGTCACCCCTCCACTTT
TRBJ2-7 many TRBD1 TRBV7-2 CASSPRWGQGAHEQYF TGTGCCAGCAGCCCACGTTGGGGACAGGGGGCTCACGAGCAGTACTTC
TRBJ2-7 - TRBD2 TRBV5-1 CASTPGSGGIYEQYF TGCGCCAGCACCCCAGGGAGCGGGGGTATCTACGAGCAGTACTTC
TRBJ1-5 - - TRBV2 CASSEQGTFSQPQHF TGTGCCAGCAGTGAACAGGGAACCTTCTCGCAGCCCCAGCATTTT
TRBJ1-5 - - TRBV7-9 CASSFDSNQPQHF TGTGCCAGCAGCTTCGACAGTAATCAGCCCCAGCATTTT
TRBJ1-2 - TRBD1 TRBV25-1 CASRGQGDYGYTF TGTGCCAGCAGGGGACAGGGGGACTATGGCTACACCTTC
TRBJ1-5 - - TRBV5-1 CASSTRGGQPQHF TGCGCCAGCAGCACAAGAGGCGGTCAGCCCCAGCATTTT
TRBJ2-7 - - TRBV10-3 CAITNDSPYEQYF TGTGCCATCACAAACGACAGTCCCTACGAGCAGTACTTC
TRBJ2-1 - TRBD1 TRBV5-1 CASSPGQRNNEQFF TGCGCCAGCAGCCCGGGACAGAGGAACAATGAGCAGTTCTTC
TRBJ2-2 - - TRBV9 CAAGEGASMNTGELFF TGTGCCGCCGGAGAAGGGGCGAGTATGAACACCGGGGAGCTGTTTTTT
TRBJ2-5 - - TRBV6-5 CASRGPGHWSGYF TGTGCCAGCAGGGGCCCGGGACACTGGTCGGGATACTTC
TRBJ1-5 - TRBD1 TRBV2 CASSSISGGRQPQHF TGTGCCAGCAGTAGTATTTCAGGGGGCAGGCAGCCCCAGCATTTT
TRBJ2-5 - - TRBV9 CASSDLQGGGQETQYF TGTGCCAGCAGCGATTTACAGGGAGGGGGGCAAGAGACCCAGTACTTC
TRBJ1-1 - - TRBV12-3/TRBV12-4 CASSKLEGFEAFF TGTGCCAGCTCAAAGTTAGAGGGTTTTGAAGCTTTCTTT
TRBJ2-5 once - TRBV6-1 CASSEQVGAAQTQYF TGTGCCAGCAGTGAACAGGTTGGGGCAGCCCAGACCCAGTACTTC
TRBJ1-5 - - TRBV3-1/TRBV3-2 CASSKSRGIMGNQPQHF TGTGCCAGCAGCAAGTCACGAGGGATTATGGGCAATCAGCCCCAGCATTTT
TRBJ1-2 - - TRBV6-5 CASSRQDANYGYTF TGTGCCAGCTCTAGACAGGACGCTAACTATGGCTACACCTTC
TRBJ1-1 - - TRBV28 CASSFSGYFRTEAFF TGTGCCAGCAGTTTTTCCGGGTACTTCCGGACTGAAGCTTTCTTT
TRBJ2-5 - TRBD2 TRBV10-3 CAISLGLAGARGETQYF TGTGCCATCAGCTTGGGACTAGCGGGGGCCAGAGGGGAGACCCAGTACTTC
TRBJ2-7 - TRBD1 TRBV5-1 CASSLITSQGEGYEQYF TGCGCCAGCAGCTTAATAACCTCCCAGGGGGAAGGCTACGAGCAGTACTTC
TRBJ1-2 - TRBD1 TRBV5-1 CASSLDGQGIYGYTF TGCGCCAGCAGCTTGGACGGACAGGGTATTTACGGCTACACCTTC
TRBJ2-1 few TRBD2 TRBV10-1 CASSHTSGGRSTYNEQFF TGCGCCAGCAGTCACACTAGCGGGGGACGATCCACCTACAATGAGCAGTTCTTC
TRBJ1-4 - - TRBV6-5 CASSRPGGWEKLFF TGTGCCAGCAGTCGCCCGGGGGGGTGGGAAAAACTGTTTTTT
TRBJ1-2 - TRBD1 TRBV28 CASSLSGGRGYTF TGTGCCAGCAGTTTATCAGGGGGAAGGGGCTACACCTTC
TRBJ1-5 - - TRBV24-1 CATSDLTREGNQPQHF TGTGCCACCAGTGATTTGACGCGGGAGGGCAATCAGCCCCAGCATTTT
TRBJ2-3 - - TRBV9 CASSVVGLKGTDTQYF TGTGCCAGCAGCGTAGTTGGGCTGAAGGGCACAGATACGCAGTATTTT
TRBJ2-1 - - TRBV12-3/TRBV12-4 CASSLGASTEQFF TGTGCCAGCAGTTTAGGTGCCAGTACTGAGCAGTTCTTC
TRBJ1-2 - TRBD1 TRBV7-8 CASSRDRTYTF TGTGCCAGCAGCCGGGACAGGACCTACACCTTC
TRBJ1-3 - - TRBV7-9 CASTPAGSGNTIYF TGTGCCAGCACCCCAGCGGGGTCTGGAAACACCATATATTTT
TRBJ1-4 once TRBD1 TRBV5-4 CASSRGGQVENEKLFF TGTGCCAGCAGCCGAGGAGGACAGGTGGAAAATGAAAAACTGTTTTTT
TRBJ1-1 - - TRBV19 CASRGLRGDTEAFF TGTGCCAGTAGAGGGCTCAGGGGAGACACTGAAGCTTTCTTT
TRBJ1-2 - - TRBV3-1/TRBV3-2 CASSHRDGGDLYGYTF TGTGCCAGCAGCCACCGAGACGGGGGGGATCTCTATGGCTACACCTTC
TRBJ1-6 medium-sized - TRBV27 CASSFVQDSRSPLHF TGTGCCAGCAGCTTCGTCCAGGACAGTAGGTCACCCCTCCACTTT
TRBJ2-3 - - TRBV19 CASQARDTQYF TGTGCCAGCCAGGCGAGAGATACGCAGTATTTT
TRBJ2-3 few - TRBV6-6 CASSYSTGRDTQYF TGTGCCAGCAGTTACTCGACTGGGAGGGATACGCAGTATTTT
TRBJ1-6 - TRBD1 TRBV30 CAWSPTTGWNSPLHF TGTGCCTGGAGCCCCACGACAGGGTGGAATTCACCCCTCCACTTT
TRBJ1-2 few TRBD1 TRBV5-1 CASSSNTGQGNGYTF TGCGCCAGCAGCTCGAACACGGGACAGGGAAATGGCTACACCTTC
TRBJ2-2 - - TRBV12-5 CASGPGTGWGANTGELFF TGTGCTAGTGGACCCGGCACAGGGTGGGGAGCGAACACCGGGGAGCTGTTTTTT